The TCR beta chain described here comes from a study of breast tumors, draining lymph nodes, adjacent tissues (dated by TCRdb to 2016 to 2018). Background on the whole study: The study compared TCR beta repertoires across tumor, adjacent nontumor tissue and axillary lymph nodes from breast cancer patients. The study aimed to assess the relationships and possible T-cell exchange between tumor, surrounding tissue and draining lymph node repertoires in human breast cancer. Summary of the overall study and its limitations: The data were considered consistent with the idea that most tumor T cells come from the lymph node and then expand in tumor tissue. The conclusion that tumor T cells originate in lymph nodes was presented as consistent with a hypothesis rather than as directly demonstrated. Tumor T-cell repertoires showed less diversity than lymph node repertoires and more diversity than nontumor tissue repertoires, and tumor T-cell repertoires showed preferential V and J gene usage. Tumor and nontumor tissue repertoires were significantly more similar in luminal-like than in basal-like breast cancer.

The germline V gene (reference sequence) yields DFQATT for CDR1 and SNEGSKA for CDR2. Compared with germline, V lacks 3 bases and J lacks 12 bases; bases without a gene match: 11. The CDR3 covers 15 residues, taking in both the cysteine and the phenylalanine. Kept here is only the CDR3 DNA, which spans 45 bases and is read in frame from base 1. Of note for this clonotype: Its antigen has not been determined. A much larger clone differs by one base, so this may be a read error.

These reads were obtained on an Illumina HiSeq 2000. TCR beta chain libraries were generated through multiplex PCR amplification. The amplified TCR beta chain products were analyzed by high-throughput sequencing. Starting from the raw public reads, TCRdb applied fastp trimming at Q25, assembled clones with MiXCR and retained in-frame beta chains. Rows with one shared CDR3 protein collapse into an entry with the most common genes and DNA. The sample table shows around 140,000 distinct CDR3 sequences, and 20% to 25% are seen once. The ten largest make up about 2.6% of the sample. The lymph node samples were taken from the axillary draining lymph nodes of breast cancer patients.

Rearrangement joined TRBV20-1 to TRBJ2-1, and TRBD2 matches 13 of the central bases. Sequencing input: axillary lymph node tissue. The receptor's source is a female donor with breast cancer. Some clones in this sample may be carry-over from other donors' samples. The nucleotide sequence is TGCAGTGCTAGCTACGGGACTAGCGGGACCGGTGGGCAGTTCTTC. This codes for CSASYGTSGTGGQFF.